Below, 13 T cell receptor beta chains from the same sample are listed, as sequenced in a study of blood T cells in healthy people across ages. Using a J-beta primer mix together with a sample-barcoded 5' primer, a second PCR was run for roughly 6 to 11 cycles. TCRdb used MiXCR to reprocess the 5' RACE reads, holding one entry per CDR3 protein. The data hold roughly 700,000 distinct CDR3 sequences, with roughly 50% observed a single time. Sequencing input: blood. Receptors originate from a woman between 55 and 75 years old in good health.

This chain links TRBV6-5 with TRBJ1-1; 8 bases align to TRBD1. The CDR3 sequence is 13 residues long. With V trimmed by 7 bases and J by 5 bases, 6 bases remained unmatched. Germline CDR1 is MNHEY and CDR2 is SVGAGI. CDR3 residues: CASKDRVGTEAFF. CDR3 nucleotide sequence: TGTGCCAGCAAGGACAGGGTTGGAACTGAAGCTTTCTTT.

The chain uses TRBV18 and TRBJ1-1; D is possibly TRBD1 (5 bases). The CDR3 is 14 residues long. Trimming stripped 4 bases from V and 4 bases from J, with 13 bases between. Looked up from germline, CDR1 is KGHSH and CDR2 is LQKENI. The CDR3 DNA follows: TGTGCCAGCTCACGCACGGGGGTAAGCACTGAAGCTTTCTTT. Its protein is CASSRTGVSTEAFF.

This chain connects TRBV6-5 to TRBJ2-5; 8 bases align to TRBD1. With the DNA end fitting TRBJ2-7 better, the J assignment may be wrong. Germline CDR1 and CDR2: MNHEY and SVGAGI. This CDR3 comprises 15 residues. The CDR3 sequence is CASSSPDRGRGEQYF. CDR3 DNA sequence: TGTGCCAGCAGTTCCCCCGACAGGGGCCGGGGCGAGCAGTACTTC.

Ten or more counts support this clonotype. The chain's CDR3 is CASIPVQGAHADTQYF. In DNA form, the CDR3 reads TGTGCCAGCATCCCAGTACAGGGGGCGCATGCCGATACGCAGTATTTT. The V gene is TRBV7-9, the J gene TRBJ2-3, with TRBD1 matching 9 bases. V dropped 7 bases and J dropped 6; count of bases not matched to a gene: 14. The length of the CDR3 is 16 residues. Germline V gives CDR1 SEHNR, CDR2 FQNEAQ (reference sequence).

V and J are TRBV6-5 and TRBJ2-7; 9 positions agree with TRBD1. The CDR3 is 16 residues long. Germline V gene lookup returns CDR1 MNHEY and CDR2 SVGAGI. V gave up 2 bases and J gave up 4 bases; unmatched junction bases: 9. CDR3 residues: CASSYTTGTGMYEQYF. The CDR3 nucleotides are TGTGCCAGCAGTTACACAACCGGGACAGGGATGTACGAGCAGTACTTC.

The chain couples TRBV7-9 to TRBJ2-1; perhaps TRBD1 as D (7 bases). The end of the DNA aligns better with TRBJ2-7, so the J call may be wrong. Germline lookup yields CDR1 SEHNR and CDR2 FQNEAQ (reference sequence). The CDR3 runs to 20 residues. The CDR3 spells CASSLQAGQLNPISYNEQYF. CDR3 in DNA: TGTGCCAGCAGCTTACAGGCGGGACAGCTTAATCCGATCTCCTACAATGAGCAGTACTTC.

This clonotype has more than one count but fewer than ten. This chain joins TRBV30 and TRBJ2-5; TRBD2 aligns across 9 bases. Germline V gene data show CDR1 as GTSNPN and CDR2 as SVGIG (reference sequence). There are 13 residues in the CDR3. Losses at the gene ends were 7 bases for V and 3 bases for J; bases not matched to a gene: 6. The CDR3 DNA reads as TGTGCCTATCGGAGCGGGAGGAAAGAGACCCAGTACTTC. Its protein is CAYRSGRKETQYF. Combining the CDR3 with reference TRBV30 and TRBJ2-5 gives the whole variable domain SQTIHQWPATLVQPVGSPLSLECTVEGTSNPNLYWYRQAAGRGLQLLFYSVGIGQISSEVPQNLSASRPQDRQFILSSKKLLLSDSGFYLCAYRSGRKETQYFGPGTRLLVL.

This clonotype was picked up a small number of times. The rearrangement links TRBV4-2 to TRBJ1-2; tentatively, D is TRBD1 (5 bases). From germline, CDR1 is LGHNA and CDR2 YNFKEQ. Trimming removed 3 bases from V and 3 bases from J, with 14 bases in between. There are 15 residues in the CDR3. This chain's CDR3 is CASSQAPGIDYGYTF. In DNA form, the CDR3 reads TGTGCCAGCAGCCAGGCACCAGGGATAGACTATGGCTACACCTTC.

This clonotype was recorded at least ten times. This may arise from a read error, as a much more abundant clone is one base away. J is TRBJ2-3 and V is TRBV4-2, with TRBD1 matching 7 bases. V trimming: 0 bases; J trimming: 2 bases; junction bases outside the gene matches: 11. Germline V gene lookup returns CDR1 LGHNA and CDR2 YNFKEQ. The CDR3 totals 18 residues. The CDR3 spells CASSQEWTGSTPTDTQYF. The DNA for the CDR3 is TGTGCCAGCAGCCAAGAGTGGACAGGAAGTACCCCCACAGATACGCAGTATTTT.

About this clonotype: The junction shows a germline mismatch at one end, possibly a read error. CDR3 in amino acids: CSALGGTRELFF. CDR3 DNA sequence: TGCAGCGCCCTGGGGGGGACCCGCGAGCTGTTCTTC. This rearrangement joins TRBV29-1 to TRBJ2-1; 7 bases are shared with TRBD2. Germline V gene sequence: CDR1 SQVTM, CDR2 ANQGSEA. This CDR3 region has 12 residues.

This clonotype was counted between two and nine times. The J gene is TRBJ2-4, the V gene TRBV20-1; 12 positions match TRBD2. The CDR3 sequence is 17 residues long. V was clipped by 5 bases and J by 1 base; unmatched bases: 9. In germline, CDR1 is DFQATT, CDR2 SNEGSKA (reference sequence). CDR3 bases: TGCAGTGCTCGGACTAGCGGGAACCGTGAGGCCAAAAACATTCAGTACTTC. It translates to CSARTSGNREAKNIQYF.

This chain uses TRBV5-4 with TRBJ2-3, with a tentative D call TRBD2 (5 bases). This CDR3 comprises 14 residues. The ends were cut back, 4 bases at V and 1 base at J, with 10 bases in the middle. The germline CDR1 and CDR2 sequences are SGHNT and YYREEE (reference sequence). The CDR3 is CASSPLGGTDTQYF. CDR3 bases: TGTGCCAGCAGCCCCCTCGGGGGCACAGATACGCAGTATTTT.

The rearrangement links TRBV3-1 to TRBJ1-2, with D perhaps TRBD1 (5 bases). Trimming removed 0 bases at V and 4 bases at J, with 12 bases between. Germline V lookup: CDR1 LGHDT, CDR2 YNNKEL (reference sequence). CDR3 length: 15 residues. The CDR3 region has the DNA TGTGCCAGCAGCCAAGATAGGGACCGCGGCTATGGCTACACCTTC. Translating gives CASSQDRDRGYGYTF.